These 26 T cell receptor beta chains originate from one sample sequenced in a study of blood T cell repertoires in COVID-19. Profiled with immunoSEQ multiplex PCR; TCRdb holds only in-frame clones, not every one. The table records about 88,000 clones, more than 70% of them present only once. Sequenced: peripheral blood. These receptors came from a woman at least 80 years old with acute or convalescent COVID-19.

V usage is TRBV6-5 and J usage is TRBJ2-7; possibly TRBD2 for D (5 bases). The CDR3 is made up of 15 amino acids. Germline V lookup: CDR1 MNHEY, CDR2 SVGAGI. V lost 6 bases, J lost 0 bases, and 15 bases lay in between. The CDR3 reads CASRRAARSSYEQYF. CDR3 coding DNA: TGTGCCAGCAGGAGAGCGGCCAGGAGCTCCTACGAGCAGTACTTC.

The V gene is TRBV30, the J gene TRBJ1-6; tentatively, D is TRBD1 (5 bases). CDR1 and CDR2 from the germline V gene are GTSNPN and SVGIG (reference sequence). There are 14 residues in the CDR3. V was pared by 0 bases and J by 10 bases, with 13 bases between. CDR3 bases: TGTGCCTGGAGTGTACGGGGGGGTGGATCACCCCTCCACTTT. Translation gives CAWSVRGGGSPLHF. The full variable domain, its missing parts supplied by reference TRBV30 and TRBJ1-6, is SQTIHQWPATLVQPVGSPLSLECTVEGTSNPNLYWYRQAAGRGLQLLFYSVGIGQISSEVPQNLSASRPQDRQFILSSKKLLLSDSGFYLCAWSVRGGGSPLHFGNGTRLTVT.

The CDR3 is CASSLAQGSDGELFF. CDR3 coding DNA: TGTGCCAGCAGCTTAGCCCAGGGGTCGGACGGGGAGCTGTTTTTT. The chain employs TRBV7-2 and TRBJ2-2, with D possibly matching TRBD1 (6 bases). The V and J ends lost 0 bases and 7 bases respectively, with 12 bases between them. Germline V gene sequence: CDR1 SGHTA, CDR2 FQGNSA. The CDR3 spans 15 residues. The full variable domain, in which reference TRBV7-2 and TRBJ2-2 provide the parts outside the CDR3, is GAGVSQSPSNKVTEKGKDVELRCDPISGHTALYWYRQSLGQGLEFLIYFQGNSAPDKSGLPSDRFSAERTGGSVSTLTIQRTQQEDSAVYLCASSLAQGSDGELFFGEGSRLTVL.

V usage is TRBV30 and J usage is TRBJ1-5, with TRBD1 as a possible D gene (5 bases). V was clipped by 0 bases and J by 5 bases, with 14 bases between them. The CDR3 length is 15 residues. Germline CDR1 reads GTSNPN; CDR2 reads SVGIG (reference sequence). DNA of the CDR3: TGTGCCTGGAGTGTAGCTGGGCGGGGGGATCAGCCCCAGCATTTT. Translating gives CAWSVAGRGDQPQHF.

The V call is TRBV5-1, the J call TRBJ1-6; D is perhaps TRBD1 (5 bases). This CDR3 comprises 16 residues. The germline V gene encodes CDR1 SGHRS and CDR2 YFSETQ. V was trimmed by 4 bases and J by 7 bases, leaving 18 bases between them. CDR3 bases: TGCGCCAGCAGCCCCGGGGGGACCCAAGGGAATTCACCCCTCCACTTT. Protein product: CASSPGGTQGNSPLHF. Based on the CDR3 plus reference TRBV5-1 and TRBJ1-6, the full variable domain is KAGVTQTPRYLIKTRGQQVTLSCSPISGHRSVSWYQQTPGQGLQFLFEYFSETQRNKGNFPGRFSGRQFSNSRSEMNVSTLELGDSALYLCASSPGGTQGNSPLHFGNGTRLTVT.

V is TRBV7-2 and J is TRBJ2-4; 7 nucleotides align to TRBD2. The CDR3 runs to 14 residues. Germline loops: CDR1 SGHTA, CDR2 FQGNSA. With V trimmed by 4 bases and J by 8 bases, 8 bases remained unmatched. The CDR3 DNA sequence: TGTGCCAGCAGCTCGGGACTACAAAACGACATTCAGTACTTC. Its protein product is CASSSGLQNDIQYF.

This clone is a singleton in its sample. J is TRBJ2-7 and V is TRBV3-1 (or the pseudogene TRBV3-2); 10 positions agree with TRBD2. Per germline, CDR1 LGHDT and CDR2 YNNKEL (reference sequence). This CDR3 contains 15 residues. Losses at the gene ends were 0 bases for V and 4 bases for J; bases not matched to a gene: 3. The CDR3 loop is CASSQEVAGGYEQYF. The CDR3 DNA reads TGTGCCAGCAGCCAAGAAGTAGCGGGGGGATACGAGCAGTACTTC.

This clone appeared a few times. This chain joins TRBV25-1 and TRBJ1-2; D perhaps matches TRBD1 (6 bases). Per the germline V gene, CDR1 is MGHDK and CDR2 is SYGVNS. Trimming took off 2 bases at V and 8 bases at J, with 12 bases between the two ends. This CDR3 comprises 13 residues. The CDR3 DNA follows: TGTGCCAGCAGTGAAAATTTAGGGGGAGGCTACACCTTC. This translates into CASSENLGGGYTF.

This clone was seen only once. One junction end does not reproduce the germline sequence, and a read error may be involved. The CDR3 region has the DNA TGTGCCAGCAGCGCATACTTACCGGGACAGAACTTC. Its translation is CASSAYLPGQNF. The chain joins TRBV9 to TRBJ1-2; 7 bases align to TRBD1. Germline V gene lookup returns CDR1 SGDLS and CDR2 YYNGEE. CDR3 length equals 12 residues. Based on the CDR3 plus reference TRBV9 and TRBJ1-2, the full variable domain is DSGVTQTPKHLITATGQRVTLRCSPRSGDLSVYWYQQSLDQGLQFLIQYYNGEERAKGNILERFSAQQFPDLHSELNLSSLELGDSALYFCASSAYLPGQNFGSGTRLTVV.

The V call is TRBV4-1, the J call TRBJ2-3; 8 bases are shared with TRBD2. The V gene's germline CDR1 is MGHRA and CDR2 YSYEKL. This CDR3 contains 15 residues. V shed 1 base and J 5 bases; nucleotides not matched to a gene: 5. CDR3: CASSQGRGAVDTQYF. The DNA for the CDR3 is TGCGCCAGCAGCCAAGGGCGGGGGGCGGTAGATACGCAGTATTTT.

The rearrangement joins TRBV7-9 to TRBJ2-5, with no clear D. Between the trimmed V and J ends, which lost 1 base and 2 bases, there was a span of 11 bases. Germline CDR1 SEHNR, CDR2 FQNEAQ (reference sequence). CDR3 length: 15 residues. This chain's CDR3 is CASSLDRLPQETQYF. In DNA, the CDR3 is TGTGCCAGCAGCTTAGATCGACTGCCACAAGAGACCCAGTACTTC.

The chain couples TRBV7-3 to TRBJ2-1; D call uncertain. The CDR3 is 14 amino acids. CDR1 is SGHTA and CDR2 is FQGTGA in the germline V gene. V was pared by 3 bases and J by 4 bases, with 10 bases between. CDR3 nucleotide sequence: TGTGCCAGCAGCTTTAACCCTACTTACAATGAGCAGTTCTTC. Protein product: CASSFNPTYNEQFF.

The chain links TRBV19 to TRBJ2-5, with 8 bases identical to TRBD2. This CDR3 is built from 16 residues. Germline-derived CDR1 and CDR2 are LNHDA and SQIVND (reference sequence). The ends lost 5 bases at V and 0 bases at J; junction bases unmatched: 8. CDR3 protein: CASSQTGGTYQETQYF. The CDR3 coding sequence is TGTGCCAGTAGTCAAACGGGAGGGACCTACCAAGAGACCCAGTACTTC. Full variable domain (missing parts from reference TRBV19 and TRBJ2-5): DGGITQSPKYLFRKEGQNVTLSCEQNLNHDAMYWYRQDPGQGLRLIYYSQIVNDFQKGDIAEGYSVSREKKESFPLTVTSAQKNPTAFYLCASSQTGGTYQETQYFGPGTRLLVL.

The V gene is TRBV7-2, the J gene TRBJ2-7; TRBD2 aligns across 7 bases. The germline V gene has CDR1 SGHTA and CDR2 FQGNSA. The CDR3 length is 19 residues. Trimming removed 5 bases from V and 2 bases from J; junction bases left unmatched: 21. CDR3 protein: CASSPGGIPRGIYTYEQYF. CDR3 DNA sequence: TGTGCCAGCAGCCCCGGGGGGATTCCTCGGGGAATCTATACCTACGAGCAGTACTTC.

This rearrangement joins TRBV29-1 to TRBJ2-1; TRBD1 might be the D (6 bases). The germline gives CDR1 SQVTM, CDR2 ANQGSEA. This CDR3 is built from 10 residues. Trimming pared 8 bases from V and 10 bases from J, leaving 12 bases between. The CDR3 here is CSLGGKEQFF. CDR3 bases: TGCAGCCTAGGGGGAAAAGAGCAGTTCTTC.

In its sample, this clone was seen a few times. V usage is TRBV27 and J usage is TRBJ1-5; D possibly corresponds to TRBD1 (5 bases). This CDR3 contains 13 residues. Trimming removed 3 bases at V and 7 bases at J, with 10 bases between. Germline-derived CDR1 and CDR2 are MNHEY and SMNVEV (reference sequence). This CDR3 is CASSFDRWQPQHF. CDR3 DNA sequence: TGTGCCAGCAGTTTCGACAGATGGCAGCCCCAGCATTTT.

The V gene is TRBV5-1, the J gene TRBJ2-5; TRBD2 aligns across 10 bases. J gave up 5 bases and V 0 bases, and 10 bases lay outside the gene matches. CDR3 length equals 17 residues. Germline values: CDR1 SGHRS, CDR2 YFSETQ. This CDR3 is CASSLGALAGERETQYF. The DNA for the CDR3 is TGCGCCAGCAGCTTGGGGGCTCTAGCGGGAGAGCGGGAGACCCAGTACTTC.

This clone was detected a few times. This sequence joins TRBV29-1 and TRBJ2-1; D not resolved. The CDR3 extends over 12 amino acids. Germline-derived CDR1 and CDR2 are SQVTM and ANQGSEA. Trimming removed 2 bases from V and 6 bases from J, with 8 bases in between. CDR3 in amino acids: CSVEKSFNEQFF. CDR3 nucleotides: TGCAGCGTTGAAAAGAGTTTCAATGAGCAGTTCTTC.

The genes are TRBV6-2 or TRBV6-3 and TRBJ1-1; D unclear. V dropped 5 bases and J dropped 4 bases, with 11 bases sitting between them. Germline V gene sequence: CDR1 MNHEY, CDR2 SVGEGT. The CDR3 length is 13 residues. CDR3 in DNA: TGTGCCAGCAGTAGGACTCGTAGCACTGAAGCTTTCTTT. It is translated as CASSRTRSTEAFF.

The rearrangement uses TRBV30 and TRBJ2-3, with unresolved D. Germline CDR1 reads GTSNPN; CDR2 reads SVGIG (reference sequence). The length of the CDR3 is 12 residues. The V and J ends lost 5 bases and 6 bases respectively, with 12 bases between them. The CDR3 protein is CAWARGVDTQYF. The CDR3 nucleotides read TGTGCCTGGGCCCGCGGCGTGGATACGCAGTATTTT.

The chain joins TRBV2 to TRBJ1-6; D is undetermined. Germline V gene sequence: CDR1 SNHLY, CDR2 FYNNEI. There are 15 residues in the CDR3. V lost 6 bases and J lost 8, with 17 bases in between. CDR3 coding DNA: TGTGCCAGCAGGGATGACCTCGATGACTATTCACCCCTCCACTTT. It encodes CASRDDLDDYSPLHF.

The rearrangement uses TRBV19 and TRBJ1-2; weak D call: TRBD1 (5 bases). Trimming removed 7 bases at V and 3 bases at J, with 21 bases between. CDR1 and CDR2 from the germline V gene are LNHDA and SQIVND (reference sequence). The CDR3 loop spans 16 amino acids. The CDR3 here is CASTPAGGNGYYGYTF. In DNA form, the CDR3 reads TGTGCCAGTACCCCGGCCGGGGGGAATGGGTACTATGGCTACACCTTC. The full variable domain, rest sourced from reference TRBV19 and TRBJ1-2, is DGGITQSPKYLFRKEGQNVTLSCEQNLNHDAMYWYRQDPGQGLRLIYYSQIVNDFQKGDIAEGYSVSREKKESFPLTVTSAQKNPTAFYLCASTPAGGNGYYGYTFGSGTRLTVV.

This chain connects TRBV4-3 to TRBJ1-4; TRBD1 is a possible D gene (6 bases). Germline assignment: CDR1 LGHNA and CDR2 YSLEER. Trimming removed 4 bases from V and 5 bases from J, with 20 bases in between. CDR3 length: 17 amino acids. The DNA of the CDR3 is TGCGCCAGCAGCCCCATGCCCCCGACAGGAGCAAATGAAAAACTGTTTTTT. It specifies CASSPMPPTGANEKLFF.

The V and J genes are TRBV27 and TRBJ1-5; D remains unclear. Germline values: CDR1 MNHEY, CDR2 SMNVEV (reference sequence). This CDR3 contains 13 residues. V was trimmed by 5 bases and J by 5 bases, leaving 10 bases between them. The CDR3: CASSQMRDQPQHF. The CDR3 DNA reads TGTGCCAGCAGTCAAATGAGGGATCAGCCCCAGCATTTT.

The DNA for the CDR3 is TGTGCCACCAGCAGAGAACGTCTAGCCTACAATGAGCAGTTCTTC. It codes for CATSRERLAYNEQFF. The chain joins TRBV15 to TRBJ2-1; D is ambiguous. CDR3 length equals 15 residues. Trimming stripped 0 bases from V and 2 bases from J, with 8 bases between. CDR1 LNHNV and CDR2 YYDKDF come from the germline V gene (reference sequence).

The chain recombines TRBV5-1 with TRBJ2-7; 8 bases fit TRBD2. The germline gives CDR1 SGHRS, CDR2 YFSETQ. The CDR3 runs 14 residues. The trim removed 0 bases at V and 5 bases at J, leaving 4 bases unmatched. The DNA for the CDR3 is TGCGCCAGCAGCTTGGAGGGAGCGGGGGACGAGCAGTACTTC. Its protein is CASSLEGAGDEQYF.